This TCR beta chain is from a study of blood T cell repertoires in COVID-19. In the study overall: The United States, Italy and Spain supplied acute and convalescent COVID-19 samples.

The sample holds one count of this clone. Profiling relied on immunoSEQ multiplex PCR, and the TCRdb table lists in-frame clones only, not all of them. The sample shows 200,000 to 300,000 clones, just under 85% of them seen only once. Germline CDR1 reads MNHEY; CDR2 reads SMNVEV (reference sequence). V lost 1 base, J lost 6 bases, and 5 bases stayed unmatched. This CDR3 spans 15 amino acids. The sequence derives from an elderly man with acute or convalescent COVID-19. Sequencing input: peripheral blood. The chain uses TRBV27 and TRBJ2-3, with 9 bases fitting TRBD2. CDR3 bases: TGTGCCAGCAGTTTATACCGGACTAGCGCCGATACGCAGTATTTT. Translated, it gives CASSLYRTSADTQYF.